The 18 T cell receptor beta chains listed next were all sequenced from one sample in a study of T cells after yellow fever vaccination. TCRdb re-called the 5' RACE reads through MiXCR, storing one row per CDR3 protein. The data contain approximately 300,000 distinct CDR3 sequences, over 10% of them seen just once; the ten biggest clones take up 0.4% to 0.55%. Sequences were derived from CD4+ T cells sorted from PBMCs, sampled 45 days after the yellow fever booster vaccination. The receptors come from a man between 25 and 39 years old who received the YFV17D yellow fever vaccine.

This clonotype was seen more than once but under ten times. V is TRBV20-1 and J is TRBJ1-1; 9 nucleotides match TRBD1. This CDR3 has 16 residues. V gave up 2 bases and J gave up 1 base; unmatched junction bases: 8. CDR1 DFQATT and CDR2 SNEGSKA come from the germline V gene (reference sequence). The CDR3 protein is CSARPGQGRKNTEAFF. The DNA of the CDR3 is TGCAGTGCTAGACCCGGACAGGGGAGGAAGAACACTGAAGCTTTCTTT.

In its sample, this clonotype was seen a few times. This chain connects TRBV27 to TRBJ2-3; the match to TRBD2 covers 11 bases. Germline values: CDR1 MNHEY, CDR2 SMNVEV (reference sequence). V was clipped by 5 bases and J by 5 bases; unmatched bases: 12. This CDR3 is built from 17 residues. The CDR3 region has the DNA TGTGCCAGCAGTCCCCTCTTGGCTAGCGGGAGGCGAGATACGCAGTATTTT. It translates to CASSPLLASGRRDTQYF.

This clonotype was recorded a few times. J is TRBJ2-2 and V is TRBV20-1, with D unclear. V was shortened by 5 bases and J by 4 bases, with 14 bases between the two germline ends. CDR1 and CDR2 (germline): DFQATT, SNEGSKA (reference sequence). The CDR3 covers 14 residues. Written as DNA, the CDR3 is TGCAGTGCTCTCTCGACTTGGGGCACCGGGGAGCTGTTTTTT. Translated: CSALSTWGTGELFF.

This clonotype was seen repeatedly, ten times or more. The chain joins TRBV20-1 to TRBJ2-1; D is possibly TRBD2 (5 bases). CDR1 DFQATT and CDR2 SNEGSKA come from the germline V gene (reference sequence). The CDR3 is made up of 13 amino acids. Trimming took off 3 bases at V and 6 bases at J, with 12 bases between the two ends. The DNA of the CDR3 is TGCAGTGCTAGCGAGACTACCTCCAATGAGCAGTTCTTC. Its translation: CSASETTSNEQFF.

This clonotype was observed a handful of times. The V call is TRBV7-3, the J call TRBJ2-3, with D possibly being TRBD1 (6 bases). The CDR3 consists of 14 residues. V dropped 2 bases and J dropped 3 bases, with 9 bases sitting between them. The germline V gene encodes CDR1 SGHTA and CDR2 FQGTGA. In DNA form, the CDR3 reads TGTGCCAGCAGCTTACGACAGGTGACAGATACGCAGTATTTT. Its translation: CASSLRQVTDTQYF.

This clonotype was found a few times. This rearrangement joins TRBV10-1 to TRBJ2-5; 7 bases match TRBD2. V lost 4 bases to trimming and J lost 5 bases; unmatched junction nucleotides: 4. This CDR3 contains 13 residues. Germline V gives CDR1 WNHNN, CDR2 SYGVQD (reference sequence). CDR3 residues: CASSGEGLETQYF. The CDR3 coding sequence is TGCGCCAGCAGTGGGGAGGGTTTGGAGACCCAGTACTTC.

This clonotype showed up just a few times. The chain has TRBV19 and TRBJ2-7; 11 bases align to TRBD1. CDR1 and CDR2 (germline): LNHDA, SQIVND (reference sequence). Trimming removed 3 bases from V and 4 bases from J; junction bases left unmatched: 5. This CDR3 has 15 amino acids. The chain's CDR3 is CASSIADRGLYEQYF. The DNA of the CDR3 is TGTGCCAGTAGTATTGCGGACAGGGGGCTATACGAGCAGTACTTC.

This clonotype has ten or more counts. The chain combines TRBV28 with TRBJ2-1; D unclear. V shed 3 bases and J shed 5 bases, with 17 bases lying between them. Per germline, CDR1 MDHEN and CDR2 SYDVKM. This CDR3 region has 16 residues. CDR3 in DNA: TGTGCCAGCAGTTTGCCAGCTGGGCAACAAAACAATGAGCAGTTCTTC. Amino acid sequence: CASSLPAGQQNNEQFF.

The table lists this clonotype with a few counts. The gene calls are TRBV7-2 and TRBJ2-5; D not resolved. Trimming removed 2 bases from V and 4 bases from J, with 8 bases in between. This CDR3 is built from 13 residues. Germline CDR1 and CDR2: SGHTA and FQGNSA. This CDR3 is CASSLNSGETQYF. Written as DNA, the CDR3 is TGTGCCAGCAGCTTAAACTCCGGAGAGACCCAGTACTTC.

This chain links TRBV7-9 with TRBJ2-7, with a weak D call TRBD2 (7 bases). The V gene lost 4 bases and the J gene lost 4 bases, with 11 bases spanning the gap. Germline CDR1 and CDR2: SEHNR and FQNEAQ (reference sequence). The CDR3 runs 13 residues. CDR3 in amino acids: CASSSGGLYEQYF. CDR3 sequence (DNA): TGTGCCAGCAGCTCCGGGGGGCTGTACGAGCAGTACTTC.

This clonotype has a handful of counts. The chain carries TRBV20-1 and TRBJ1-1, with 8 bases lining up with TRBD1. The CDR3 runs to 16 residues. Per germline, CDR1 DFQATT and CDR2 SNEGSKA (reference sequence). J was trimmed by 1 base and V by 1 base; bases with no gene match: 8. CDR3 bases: TGCAGTGCTAGAGCCCCGAGACAGGGGACGAACACTGAAGCTTTCTTT. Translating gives CSARAPRQGTNTEAFF.

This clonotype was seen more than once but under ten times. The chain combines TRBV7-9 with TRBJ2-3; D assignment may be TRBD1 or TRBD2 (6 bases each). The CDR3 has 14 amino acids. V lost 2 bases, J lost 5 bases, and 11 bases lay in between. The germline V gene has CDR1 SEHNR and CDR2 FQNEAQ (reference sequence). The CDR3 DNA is TGTGCCAGCAGCTTAAGGAAGGGGGGAGATACGCAGTATTTT. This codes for CASSLRKGGDTQYF.

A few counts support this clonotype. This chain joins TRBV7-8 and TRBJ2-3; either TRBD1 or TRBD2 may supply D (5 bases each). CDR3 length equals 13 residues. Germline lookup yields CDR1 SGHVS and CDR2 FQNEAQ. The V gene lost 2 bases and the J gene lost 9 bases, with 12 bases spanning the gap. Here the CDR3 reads CASSLTGTGTQYF. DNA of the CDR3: TGTGCCAGCAGCTTAACCGGGACCGGAACGCAGTATTTT. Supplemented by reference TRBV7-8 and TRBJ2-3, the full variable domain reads GAGVSQSPRYKVAKRGQDVALRCDPISGHVSLFWYQQALGQGPEFLTYFQNEAQLDKSGLPSDRFFAERPEGSVSTLKIQRTQQEDSAVYLCASSLTGTGTQYFGPGTRLTVL.

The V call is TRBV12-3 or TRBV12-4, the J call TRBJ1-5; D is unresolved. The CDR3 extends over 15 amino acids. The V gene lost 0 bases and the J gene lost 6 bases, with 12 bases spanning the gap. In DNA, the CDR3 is TGTGCCAGCAGTTTAGCCGCGGAGGGTTTTCAGCCCCAGCATTTT. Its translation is CASSLAAEGFQPQHF.

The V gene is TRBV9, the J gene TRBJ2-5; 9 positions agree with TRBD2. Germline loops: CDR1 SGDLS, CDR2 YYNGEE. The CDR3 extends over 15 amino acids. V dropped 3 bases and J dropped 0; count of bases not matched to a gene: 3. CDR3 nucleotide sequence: TGTGCCAGCAGCGAAAGCGGGGGGAACCAAGAGACCCAGTACTTC. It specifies CASSESGGNQETQYF.

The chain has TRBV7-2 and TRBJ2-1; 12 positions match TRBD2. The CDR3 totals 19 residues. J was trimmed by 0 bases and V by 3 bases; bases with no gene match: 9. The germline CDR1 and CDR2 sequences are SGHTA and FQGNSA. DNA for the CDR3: TGTGCCAGCAGCTTGGCCGGGACTAGCGGGTTTAGCTCCTACAATGAGCAGTTCTTC. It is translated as CASSLAGTSGFSSYNEQFF.

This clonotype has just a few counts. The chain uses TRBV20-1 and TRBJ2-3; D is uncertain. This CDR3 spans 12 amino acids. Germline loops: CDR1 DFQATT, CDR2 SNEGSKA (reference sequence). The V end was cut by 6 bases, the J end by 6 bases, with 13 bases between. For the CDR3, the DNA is TGCAGTGCATCGGCCAATGGGGATACGCAGTATTTT. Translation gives CSASANGDTQYF.

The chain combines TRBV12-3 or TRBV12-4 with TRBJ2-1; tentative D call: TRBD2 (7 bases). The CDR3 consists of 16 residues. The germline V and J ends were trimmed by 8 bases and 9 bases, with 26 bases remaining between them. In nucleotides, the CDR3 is TGTGCCAGCTTTTGGGGGGGGGGCATTCAACGTGGTGAGCAGTTCTTC. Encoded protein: CASFWGGGIQRGEQFF.